This entry describes one TCR beta chain. No antigen is known for it. Every participating donor contributed approximately 9.5 milliliters of peripheral blood through a draw. CDR1 is SGHRS, CDR2 YFSETQ, per germline. There are 14 residues in the CDR3. The V gene lost 4 bases and the J gene lost 7 bases, with 18 bases spanning the gap. This entry comes from a study of blood T cells in healthy people across ages. Points from the study as a whole: Relative to aged donors, long-lived donors carried more naive CD4+ cells and displayed higher diversity.

PCR was performed a second time for roughly 7 to 12 cycles using a sample-barcoded 5' primer and a J-beta primer mix. A template-switch adaptor containing 12 random nucleotides labeled each cDNA molecule. TCRdb used MiXCR to reprocess the 5' RACE reads, holding one entry per CDR3 protein. This table has 1.6 million or so distinct CDR3 sequences, 30% to 40% appearing once. The sequenced material came from blood. The V gene is TRBV5-1, the J gene TRBJ2-7; tentative D call: TRBD2 (6 bases). This clonotype was obtained from a woman in her twenties or thirties in good health. The CDR3 coding sequence is TGCGCCAGCAGCGGAGTAGGACGGGAGAAGGAGCAGTACTTC. The encoded protein is CASSGVGREKEQYF.